These T cell receptor beta chains were read from a single sample in a study of shared clonotypes between healthy human individuals. TCRdb keeps only in-frame clones here, not all; method: immunoSEQ multiplex PCR. The repertoire holds approximately 330,000 clones, with roughly 80% as singletons. Sequenced material: memory CD4+ T cells sorted from blood. The receptors were sampled from a young man in good health. Each CDR3 is given with its conserved first and last residue. Each record gives: V gene, clone size, J gene, D gene, CDR3 DNA, CDR3 protein. The D gene is left open where the match is weak. Part of the rows lack a size; the others show once, few, many or a class for expanded clones.

V: TRBV5-1; size: .; J: TRBJ1-2; D: .; DNA: TGCGCCAGCAGCGACCCAGGCGGGGGCTATGGCTACACCTTC; CDR3: CASSDPGGGYGYTF
V: TRBV5-5; size: .; J: TRBJ1-2; D: .; DNA: TGTGCCAGCAGCAGGAGATTTGACAGCGTCGTTGGCTACACCTTC; CDR3: CASSRRFDSVVGYTF
V: TRBV27; size: once; J: TRBJ2-7; D: TRBD1; DNA: TGTGCCAGCAGTTGGGGACAGGGGGCTGTGGACGAGCAGTACTTC; CDR3: CASSWGQGAVDEQYF
V: TRBV12-5; size: .; J: TRBJ2-3; D: .; DNA: TGTGCTAGTGGTCTGCGCACAGATACGCAGTATTTT; CDR3: CASGLRTDTQYF
V: TRBV6-5; size: .; J: TRBJ1-2; D: .; DNA: TGTGCCAGCAGTTACTCACAGAGATATGGCTACACCTTC; CDR3: CASSYSQRYGYTF
V: TRBV2; size: .; J: TRBJ1-2; D: TRBD1; DNA: TGTGCCAGCAGTTTCTCAGGACAGGGGGTAGTTGGCTACACCTTC; CDR3: CASSFSGQGVVGYTF
V: TRBV14; size: .; J: TRBJ2-1; D: TRBD2; DNA: TGTGCCAGCAGCCCCTTGGGATTAGCGGGAGGGAGAAATGAGCAGTTCTTC; CDR3: CASSPLGLAGGRNEQFF
V: TRBV11-2; size: .; J: TRBJ2-3; D: TRBD2; DNA: TGTGCCAGCAGCGCGAGGGTCGGGACTAATGTAGATACGCAGTATTTT; CDR3: CASSARVGTNVDTQYF
V: TRBV11-1; size: .; J: TRBJ2-5; D: .; DNA: TGTGCCAGCAGCTTAGCGGGTGTGGAAGAGACCCAGTACTTC; CDR3: CASSLAGVEETQYF
V: TRBV27; size: .; J: TRBJ2-3; D: .; DNA: TGTGCCAGCAGTTTTAGTTGGCGTGGACGCCCAGATACGCAGTATTTT; CDR3: CASSFSWRGRPDTQYF
V: TRBV7-2; size: .; J: TRBJ1-1; D: .; DNA: TGTGCCAGCAGCTTAGAGTCAAGGATGAACACTGAAGCTTTCTTT; CDR3: CASSLESRMNTEAFF
V: TRBV10-3; size: few; J: TRBJ1-1; D: TRBD1; DNA: TGTGCCATCAGTGAGTTACCAGGGGGCACTGAAGCTTTCTTT; CDR3: CAISELPGGTEAFF
V: TRBV6-5; size: once; J: TRBJ1-1; D: TRBD1; DNA: TGTGCCAGCAGTCAACACAGGGGGTTGGGGACTGAAGCTTTCTTT; CDR3: CASSQHRGLGTEAFF
V: TRBV9; size: .; J: TRBJ2-3; D: .; DNA: TGTGCCAGCAGCGTACAGCCGGGATCAACGGCAGATACGCAGTATTTT; CDR3: CASSVQPGSTADTQYF
V: TRBV5-1; size: once; J: TRBJ1-5; D: .; DNA: TGCGCCAGCAGCTTGGAGGGACCTTCAGTTGCCCAGCATTTT; CDR3: CASSLEGPSVAQHF
V: TRBV27; size: .; J: TRBJ2-7; D: .; DNA: TGTGCCAGCAGTTATCTGGGGGGACTCCAGGACGAGCAGTACTTC; CDR3: CASSYLGGLQDEQYF
V: TRBV28; size: .; J: TRBJ1-2; D: .; DNA: TGTGCCAGCACCCTCCGGTCCGGCTATGGCTACACCTTC; CDR3: CASTLRSGYGYTF
V: TRBV5-1; size: .; J: TRBJ2-5; D: .; DNA: TGCGCCAGCAGCTTGGACATGATTGGAGAGACCCAGTACTTC; CDR3: CASSLDMIGETQYF
V: TRBV29-1; size: .; J: TRBJ2-5; D: .; DNA: TGCAGCGTTGATTTTGCGGTCCAAGAGACCCAGTACTTC; CDR3: CSVDFAVQETQYF
V: TRBV30; size: once; J: TRBJ1-2; D: .; DNA: TGTGCCTGGGGGTATGGCTACACCTTC; CDR3: CAWGYGYTF
V: TRBV7-8; size: .; J: TRBJ1-5; D: .; DNA: TGTGCCAGCAGCTTCCTTCCGGGACGGTCAAATCAGCCCCAGCATTTT; CDR3: CASSFLPGRSNQPQHF
V: TRBV7-9; size: .; J: TRBJ2-7; D: .; DNA: TGTGCCAGCAGCAAGCCGGGACTTGGGTTATACGAGCAGTACTTC; CDR3: CASSKPGLGLYEQYF
V: TRBV28; size: .; J: TRBJ1-2; D: TRBD1; DNA: TGTGCCAGCCTAGGCCCGGGACAGGGGGTTGGCTACACCTTC; CDR3: CASLGPGQGVGYTF
V: TRBV10-1; size: .; J: TRBJ2-3; D: TRBD2; DNA: TGCGCCAGCAGTGAGTCTTGGGCGGGAGGGCCAGATACGCAGTATTTT; CDR3: CASSESWAGGPDTQYF
V: TRBV5-1; size: .; J: TRBJ2-3; D: .; DNA: TGCGCCAGCAGCACACCCCTACTATCCGCAGATACGCAGTATTTT; CDR3: CASSTPLLSADTQYF
V: TRBV27; size: few; J: TRBJ2-1; D: TRBD2; DNA: TGTGCCAGCAGTTTAATCGGTCTAGCGGGGAACAATGAGCAGTTCTTC; CDR3: CASSLIGLAGNNEQFF
V: TRBV5-1; size: .; J: TRBJ1-5; D: .; DNA: TGCGCCAGCAGCTCGGGCGGCAATCAGCCCCAGCATTTT; CDR3: CASSSGGNQPQHF
V: TRBV5-1; size: .; J: TRBJ2-7; D: .; DNA: TGCGCCAGCAGCCCGGACGGATCCTACGAGCAGTACTTC; CDR3: CASSPDGSYEQYF
V: TRBV2; size: .; J: TRBJ1-5; D: TRBD1; DNA: TGTGCCAGCAGTGAAGAGAGAGGACAGGGAGTCCCCAACCAGCATTTT; CDR3: CASSEERGQGVPNQHF
V: TRBV30; size: .; J: TRBJ1-5; D: .; DNA: TGTGCCTGGAGTAAGGGACAGCCCCAGCATTTT; CDR3: CAWSKGQPQHF
V: TRBV5-1; size: .; J: TRBJ2-7; D: TRBD2; DNA: TGCGCCAGCAGCCCCCGGTCTCGGTTAGCGGGAGTCGCCTACGAGCAGTACTTC; CDR3: CASSPRSRLAGVAYEQYF
V: TRBV11-3; size: .; J: TRBJ2-5; D: .; DNA: TGTGCCAGCAGCTTAGGAGGTCAAGGGGGTTCAGAGACCCAGTACTTC; CDR3: CASSLGGQGGSETQYF
V: TRBV5-8; size: .; J: TRBJ2-1; D: .; DNA: TGTGCCAGCAGCTTGGTGCAGGGCGGGACACCCTACAATGAGCAGTTCTTC; CDR3: CASSLVQGGTPYNEQFF
V: TRBV28; size: once; J: TRBJ2-2; D: TRBD2; DNA: TGTGCCAGCAAGCCGGGACTAGCGGGAGGGTCGAACACCGGGGAGCTGTTTTTT; CDR3: CASKPGLAGGSNTGELFF
V: TRBV5-1; size: .; J: TRBJ2-7; D: .; DNA: TGCGCCAGCAGCTTCTCTAGCTCCTACGAGCAGTACTTC; CDR3: CASSFSSSYEQYF
V: TRBV10-2; size: .; J: TRBJ2-2; D: .; DNA: TGCGCCAGCAGTGTGGGGTCGCGAACCACCGGGGAGCTGTTTTTT; CDR3: CASSVGSRTTGELFF
V: TRBV6-5; size: .; J: TRBJ2-1; D: .; DNA: TGTGCCAGCAGTTACGGTTGGACAGAGATATACAATGAGCAGTTCTTC; CDR3: CASSYGWTEIYNEQFF
V: TRBV9; size: .; J: TRBJ2-3; D: .; DNA: TGTGCCAGCAGCGTAGACGCTAGCACAGATACGCAGTATTTT; CDR3: CASSVDASTDTQYF